This TCR beta chain originates from a study of vaccination and CD4 T cells after COVID-19. About the research overall: PCR on nasal swabs identified SARS-CoV-2 in convalescent patients, of whom under ten were mild and one severe. Median time from second vaccine dose to sampling was roughly 76 days (14 to 241). Researchers took samples from a few convalescent patients on day 14 and on days 161 to 241 after vaccination.

Regarding time point: late sampling 161 to 241 days after vaccination in three convalescent patients. The CDR3 contains 13 residues. V lost 4 bases, J lost 8 bases, and 12 bases lay in between. CDR1 is SGHNT and CDR2 is YYREEE in the germline V gene (reference sequence). TCRdb independently ran MiXCR on the PCR reads; one entry per CDR3 protein. The sample gives about 39,000 distinct CDR3 sequences, 36% of which show up once; 5% to 6.5% is in the top ten. Specimen: CD4+ T cells from blood, collected about 7 months after SARS-CoV-2 vaccination. This chain links TRBV5-4 with TRBJ2-2; no reliable D call. This receptor was identified in a human donor who had recovered from COVID-19. Written as DNA, the CDR3 is TGTGCCAGCAGCCCTGATATCGGGGGGGAGCTGTTTTTT. Its protein product is CASSPDIGGELFF.